This T cell receptor (beta chain) originates from a study of breast tumors, draining lymph nodes, adjacent tissues. General study results and limits: Tumor and nontumor repertoires were significantly more similar in luminal-like than in basal-like breast cancer. Tumor repertoires ranked between lymph nodes and nontumor tissue in diversity, with V and J gene preferences. Findings are consistent with lymph node origin and intratumoral expansion of most tumor T cells.

MiXCR, run by TCRdb on the multiplex PCR reads, gives a single entry per CDR3 protein. There are around 22,000 distinct CDR3 sequences in the sample; roughly three fifths occur only once, and about 19% lies in the top ten. Trimming pared 3 bases from V and 3 bases from J, leaving 9 bases between. The CDR3 length is 13 residues. The germline CDR1 and CDR2 sequences are LGHDT and YNNKEL (reference sequence). This clonotype ranks as large. Its antigen remains unidentified. This TCR derives from a female donor with breast cancer. Some clones in this sample may be carry-over from other donors' samples. This chain uses TRBV3-1 with TRBJ2-7; D uncertain. The sample consisted of tumor-adjacent breast tissue. CDR3 protein: CASSQDLYYEQYF. For the CDR3, the DNA is TGTGCCAGCAGCCAGGACCTATACTACGAGCAGTACTTC.